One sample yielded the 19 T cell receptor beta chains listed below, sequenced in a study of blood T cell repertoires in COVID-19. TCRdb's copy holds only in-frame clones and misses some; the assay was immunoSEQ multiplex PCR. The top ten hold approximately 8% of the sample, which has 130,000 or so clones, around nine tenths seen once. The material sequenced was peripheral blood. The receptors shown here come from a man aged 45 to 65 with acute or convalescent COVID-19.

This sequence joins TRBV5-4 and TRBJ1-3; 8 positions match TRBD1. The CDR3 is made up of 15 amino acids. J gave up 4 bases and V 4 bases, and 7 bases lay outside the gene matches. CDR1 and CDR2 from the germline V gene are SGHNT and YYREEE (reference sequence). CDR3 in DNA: TGTGCCAGCAGCACGAACAGGGGGGGCGGAAACACCATATATTTT. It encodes CASSTNRGGGNTIYF.

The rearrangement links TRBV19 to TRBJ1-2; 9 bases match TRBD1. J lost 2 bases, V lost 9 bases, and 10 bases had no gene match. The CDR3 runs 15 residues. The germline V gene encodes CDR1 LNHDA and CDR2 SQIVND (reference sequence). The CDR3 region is CASRALGQGNYGYTF. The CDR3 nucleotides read TGTGCCAGCAGGGCCCTAGGACAGGGGAACTATGGCTACACCTTC.

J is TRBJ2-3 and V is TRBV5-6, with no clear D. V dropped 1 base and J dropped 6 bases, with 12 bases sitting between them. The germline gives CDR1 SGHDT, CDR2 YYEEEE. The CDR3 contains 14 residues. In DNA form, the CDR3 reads TGTGCCAGCAGCTTGCCTTCCCCTTTTGATACGCAGTATTTT. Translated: CASSLPSPFDTQYF.

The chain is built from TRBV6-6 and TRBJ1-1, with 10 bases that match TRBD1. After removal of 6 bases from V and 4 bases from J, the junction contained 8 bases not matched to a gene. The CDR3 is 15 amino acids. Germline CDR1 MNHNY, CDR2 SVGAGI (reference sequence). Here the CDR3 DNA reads TGTGCCAGCAGCCCAAGGACAGGGGGGATCACTGAAGCTTTCTTT. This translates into CASSPRTGGITEAFF.

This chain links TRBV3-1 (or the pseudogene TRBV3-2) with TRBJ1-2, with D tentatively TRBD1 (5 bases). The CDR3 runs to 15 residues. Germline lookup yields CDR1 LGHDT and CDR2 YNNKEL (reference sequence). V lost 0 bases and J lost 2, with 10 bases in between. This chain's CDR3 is CASSQEQDTNYGYTF. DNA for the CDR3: TGTGCCAGCAGCCAAGAACAGGACACGAACTATGGCTACACCTTC.

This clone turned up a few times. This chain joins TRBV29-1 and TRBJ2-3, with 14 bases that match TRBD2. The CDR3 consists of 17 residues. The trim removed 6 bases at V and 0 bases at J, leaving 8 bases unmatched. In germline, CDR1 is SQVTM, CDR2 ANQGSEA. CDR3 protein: CSVRGTSGSTSTDTQYF. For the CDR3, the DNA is TGCAGCGTGAGAGGGACTAGCGGGAGCACTAGCACAGATACGCAGTATTTT.

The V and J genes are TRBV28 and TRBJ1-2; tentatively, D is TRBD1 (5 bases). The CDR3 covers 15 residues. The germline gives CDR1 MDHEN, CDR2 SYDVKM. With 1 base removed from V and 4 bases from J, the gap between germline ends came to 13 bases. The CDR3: CASSLFGGTVYGYTF. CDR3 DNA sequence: TGTGCCAGCAGTTTATTCGGCGGGACGGTCTATGGCTACACCTTC.

CDR3 DNA sequence: TGTGCCAGCAGCTTGGGACAGGGCGATGAAGCTTTCTTT. Residues: CASSLGQGDEAFF. This chain joins TRBV7-8 and TRBJ1-1, with 9 bases fitting TRBD1. The CDR3 has 13 residues. V lost 3 bases and J lost 7; bases outside the gene matches: 3. The germline V gene has CDR1 SGHVS and CDR2 FQNEAQ.

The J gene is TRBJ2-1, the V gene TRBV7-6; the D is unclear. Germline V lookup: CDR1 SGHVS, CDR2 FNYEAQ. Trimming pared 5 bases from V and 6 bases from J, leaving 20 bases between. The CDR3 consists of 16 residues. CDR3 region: CASSLLSEATFNEQFF. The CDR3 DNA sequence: TGTGCCAGCAGCCTACTAAGCGAGGCTACCTTCAATGAGCAGTTCTTC. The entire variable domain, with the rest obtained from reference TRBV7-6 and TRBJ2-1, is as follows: GAGVSQSPRYKVTKRGQDVALRCDPISGHVSLYWYRQALGQGPEFLTYFNYEAQQDKSGLPNDRFSAERPEGSISTLTIQRTEQRDSAMYRCASSLLSEATFNEQFFGPGTRLTVL.

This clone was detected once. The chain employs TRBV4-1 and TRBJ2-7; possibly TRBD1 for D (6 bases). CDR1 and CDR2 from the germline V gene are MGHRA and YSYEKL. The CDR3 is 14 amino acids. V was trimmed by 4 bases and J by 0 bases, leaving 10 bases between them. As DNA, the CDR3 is TGCGCCAGCAGCCGAGAGGACAGCTCCTACGAGCAGTACTTC. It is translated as CASSREDSSYEQYF.

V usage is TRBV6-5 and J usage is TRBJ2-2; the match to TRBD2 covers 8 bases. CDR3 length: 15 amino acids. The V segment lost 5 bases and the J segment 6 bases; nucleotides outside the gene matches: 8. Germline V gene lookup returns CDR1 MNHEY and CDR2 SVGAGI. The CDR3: CASSRPGLASGELFF. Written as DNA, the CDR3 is TGTGCCAGCAGTCGACCTGGACTAGCCTCCGGGGAGCTGTTTTTT.

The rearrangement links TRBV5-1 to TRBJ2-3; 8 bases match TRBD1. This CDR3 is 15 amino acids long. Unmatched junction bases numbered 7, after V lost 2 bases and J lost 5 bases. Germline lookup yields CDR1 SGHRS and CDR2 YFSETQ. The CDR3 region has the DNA TGCGCCAGCAGCTTCCAGGGGGCGCGGGGAGATACGCAGTATTTT. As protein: CASSFQGARGDTQYF. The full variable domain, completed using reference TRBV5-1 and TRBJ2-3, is KAGVTQTPRYLIKTRGQQVTLSCSPISGHRSVSWYQQTPGQGLQFLFEYFSETQRNKGNFPGRFSGRQFSNSRSEMNVSTLELGDSALYLCASSFQGARGDTQYFGPGTRLTVL.

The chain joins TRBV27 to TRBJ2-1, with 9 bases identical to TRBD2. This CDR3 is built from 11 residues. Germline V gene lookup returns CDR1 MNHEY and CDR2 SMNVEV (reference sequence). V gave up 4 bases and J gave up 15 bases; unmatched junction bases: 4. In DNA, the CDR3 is TGTGCCAGCAGTTCCGGGACTAGCCCGTTCTTC. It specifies CASSSGTSPFF.

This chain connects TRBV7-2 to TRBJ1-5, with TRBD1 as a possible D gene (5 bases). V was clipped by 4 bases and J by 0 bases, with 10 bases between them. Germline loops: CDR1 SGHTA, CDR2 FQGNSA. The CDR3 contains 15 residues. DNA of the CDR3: TGTGCCAGCAGCTCCAGGGCCCTTAGCAATCAGCCCCAGCATTTT. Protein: CASSSRALSNQPQHF.

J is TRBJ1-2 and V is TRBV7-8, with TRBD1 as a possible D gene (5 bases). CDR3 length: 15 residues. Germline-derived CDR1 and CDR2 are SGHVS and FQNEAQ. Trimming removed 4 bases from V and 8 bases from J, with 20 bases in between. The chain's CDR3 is CASSSPRDFGLGYTF. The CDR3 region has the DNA TGTGCCAGCAGCTCGCCAAGGGACTTCGGATTAGGCTACACCTTC.

The CDR3 DNA follows: TGTGCCAGCAGCTTGGATACAGGGGCCCGGGCTTTCTTT. The encoded protein is CASSLDTGARAFF. The V call is TRBV5-4, the J call TRBJ1-1; 7 bases match TRBD1. V dropped 0 bases and J dropped 11; count of bases not matched to a gene: 7. There are 13 residues in the CDR3. Germline CDR1 reads SGHNT; CDR2 reads YYREEE (reference sequence).

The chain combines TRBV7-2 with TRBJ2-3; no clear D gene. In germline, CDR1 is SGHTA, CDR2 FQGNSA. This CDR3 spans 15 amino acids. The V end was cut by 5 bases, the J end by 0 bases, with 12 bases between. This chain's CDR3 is CASSRRHLSTDTQYF. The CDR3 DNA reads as TGTGCCAGCAGCAGAAGACACCTTAGCACAGATACGCAGTATTTT.

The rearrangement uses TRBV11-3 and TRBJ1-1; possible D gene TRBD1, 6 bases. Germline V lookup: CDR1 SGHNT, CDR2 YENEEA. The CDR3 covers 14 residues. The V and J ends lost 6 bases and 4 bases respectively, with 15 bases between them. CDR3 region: CASSQGRLTTEAFF. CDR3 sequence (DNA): TGTGCCAGCAGTCAGGGGCGGCTAACCACTGAAGCTTTCTTT.

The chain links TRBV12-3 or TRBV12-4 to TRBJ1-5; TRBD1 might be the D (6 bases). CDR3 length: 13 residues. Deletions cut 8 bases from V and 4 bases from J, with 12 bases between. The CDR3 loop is CASQGPENQPQHF. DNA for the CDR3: TGTGCCAGCCAGGGGCCGGAGAATCAGCCCCAGCATTTT.